What follows is one TCR beta chain and its context. What it binds is unknown. The data were obtained in a study of shared clonotypes between healthy human individuals. Trimming removed 3 bases from V and 8 bases from J; junction bases left unmatched: 8. CDR1 is MDHEN, CDR2 SYDVKM, per germline. CDR3 length equals 15 residues. Study-level findings and limits: Only blood samples were collected, and tissue repertoires likely differ.

Ten immunoSEQ deep assay plates were used to sequence the DNA of unsorted PBMCs. Libraries were prepared by immunoSEQ multiplex PCR; TCRdb keeps only in-frame clonotypes and omits some of them. The sample carries about half a million clones, around 85% recorded once. This TCR was recovered from a woman between 40 and 55 years old in good health. Some clones in this sample may be carry-over from other donors' samples. Sequencing was carried out using PBMCs. The rearrangement links TRBV28 to TRBJ1-2, with 11 bases matching TRBD1. The CDR3: CASSFRTGGAKGYTF. The CDR3 coding sequence is TGTGCCAGCAGTTTTCGGACAGGGGGCGCGAAGGGCTACACCTTC.